Presented here are 10 T cell receptor beta chains from one specimen sequenced in a study of T cells in tumors after PD-1 blockade. Some clones are missing from TCRdb's copy, which holds only in-frame ones; the method was immunoSEQ multiplex PCR. This table holds around 45,000 clones, roughly 84% found once. Here the sequenced sample was PBMCs, taken before anti-PD-1 therapy. These receptors all come from a human donor with advanced basal cell or squamous cell carcinoma (not recorded which).

This chain joins TRBV2 and TRBJ2-7, with D tentatively TRBD1 (6 bases). Germline lookup yields CDR1 SNHLY and CDR2 FYNNEI. The length of the CDR3 is 17 residues. V lost 5 bases and J 3 bases, leaving 23 bases between the germline ends. CDR3 sequence: CASSTNPGVSRVYEQYF. The DNA for the CDR3 is TGTGCCAGCAGTACTAATCCAGGGGTCTCAAGGGTCTACGAGCAGTACTTC.

The V and J genes are TRBV29-1 and TRBJ2-1, with 14 bases lining up with TRBD2. Germline V lookup: CDR1 SQVTM, CDR2 ANQGSEA. The CDR3 spans 13 residues. The J segment lost 8 bases and the V segment lost 7 bases, leaving 4 bases of the junction unmatched. The CDR3 region is CSGGTSGSDEQFF. CDR3 DNA sequence: TGCAGCGGAGGGACTAGCGGGAGCGATGAGCAGTTCTTC.

This chain links TRBV13 with TRBJ2-1, with unresolved D. Trimming shortened V by 1 base and J by 4 bases, and 20 bases separated the two germline ends. Germline loops: CDR1 PRHDT, CDR2 FYEKMQ (reference sequence). The CDR3 covers 18 residues. The CDR3: CASSLEVSYQIGYNEQFF. The DNA of the CDR3 is TGTGCCAGCAGCTTAGAGGTCAGCTACCAGATTGGGTACAATGAGCAGTTCTTC.

This chain uses TRBV14 with TRBJ1-1; no firm D call. Trimming pared 1 base from V and 3 bases from J, leaving 3 bases between. This CDR3 region has 12 residues. The germline V gene encodes CDR1 SGHDN and CDR2 FVKESK. The CDR3 DNA follows: TGTGCCAGCAGCCAAGTCTACACTGAAGCTTTCTTT. This encodes CASSQVYTEAFF.

The chain has TRBV29-1 and TRBJ2-1; D unresolved. The CDR3 totals 11 residues. Trimming pared 7 bases from V and 7 bases from J, leaving 11 bases between. Per germline, CDR1 SQVTM and CDR2 ANQGSEA. The CDR3 reads CSAHGGNEQFF. Written as DNA, the CDR3 is TGCAGCGCCCACGGTGGGAATGAGCAGTTCTTC.

V is TRBV28 and J is TRBJ2-1; 11 positions match TRBD2. V lost 7 bases, J lost 8 bases, and 1 base stayed unmatched. This CDR3 region has 12 residues. Germline assignment: CDR1 MDHEN and CDR2 SYDVKM. Here the CDR3 DNA reads TGTGCCAGCAAGACTAGCGGGGATGAGCAGTTCTTC. As protein: CASKTSGDEQFF.

The chain recombines TRBV28 with TRBJ2-7, with 8 bases lining up with TRBD2. Germline V gene sequence: CDR1 MDHEN, CDR2 SYDVKM. The CDR3 sequence is 15 residues long. V gave up 6 bases and J gave up 0 bases; unmatched junction bases: 7. The CDR3 here is CASRLSGMSSYEQYF. DNA for the CDR3: TGTGCCAGCAGACTTAGCGGGATGAGCTCCTACGAGCAGTACTTC.

The chain carries TRBV18 and TRBJ1-1; 9 bases agree with TRBD1. V lost 0 bases and J lost 1; bases outside the gene matches: 6. Germline lookup yields CDR1 KGHSH and CDR2 LQKENI. This CDR3 is 17 amino acids long. The CDR3 coding sequence is TGTGCCAGCTCACCACCCATCGGACAGGGGAAGAACACTGAAGCTTTCTTT. It is translated as CASSPPIGQGKNTEAFF.

This chain links TRBV2 with TRBJ2-3; D unclear. Germline values: CDR1 SNHLY, CDR2 FYNNEI. The germline V and J ends were trimmed by 2 bases and 6 bases, with 12 bases remaining between them. CDR3 length: 14 amino acids. The CDR3: CASSEPIDSDTQYF. The CDR3 coding sequence is TGTGCCAGCAGTGAACCGATAGATTCGGATACGCAGTATTTT.

The gene calls are TRBV7-9 and TRBJ1-1; D unclear. Germline lookup yields CDR1 SEHNR and CDR2 FQNEAQ (reference sequence). The CDR3 sequence is 13 residues long. Trimming took off 4 bases at V and 1 base at J, with 7 bases between the two ends. The CDR3 protein is CASSSTQNTEAFF. Here the CDR3 DNA reads TGTGCCAGCAGCTCTACACAGAACACTGAAGCTTTCTTT.